This T cell receptor delta chain stems from a study of human gamma delta and Vdelta1 T cells. V was cut by 5 bases and J by 0 bases, with 25 bases left in between. Looked up from germline, CDR1 is TSWWSYY and CDR2 is QGS. This CDR3 is built from 19 residues. TCRdb reprocessed the PCR reads using CATT. This sample has 6,200 or so delta-chain clones, with around two fifths found just once. This clone was observed once. Its matching antigen is unknown. Study results and caveats: Polyclonal Delta One T cells reportedly showed broad cytotoxic targeting of acute myeloid leukemia.

The sample was Vdelta1 gamma-delta T cells from blood grown in culture (DOT cells). The origin of this receptor is a human donor in good health. The chain recombines TRDV1 with TRDJ1; perhaps TRDD3 as D (5 bases). The CDR3 spells CALGTRGSTGHTYTDKLIF. The DNA for the CDR3 is TGTGCTCTTGGGACAAGAGGGAGTACTGGACACACGTACACCGATAAACTCATCTTT.